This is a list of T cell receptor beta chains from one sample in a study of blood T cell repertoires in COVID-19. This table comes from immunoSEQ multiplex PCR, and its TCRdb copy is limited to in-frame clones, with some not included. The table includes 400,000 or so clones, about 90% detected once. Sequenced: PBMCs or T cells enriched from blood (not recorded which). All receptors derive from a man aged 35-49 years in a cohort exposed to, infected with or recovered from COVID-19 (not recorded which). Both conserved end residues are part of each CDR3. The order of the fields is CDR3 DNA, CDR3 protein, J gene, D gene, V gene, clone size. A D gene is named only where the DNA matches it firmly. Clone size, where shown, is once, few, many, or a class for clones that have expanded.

TGTGCCAGCATGAGGGGGGGTACAGATACGCAGTATTTT	CASMRGGTDTQYF	TRBJ2-3	.	TRBV11-2	.
TGTGCCAGCAGCCCGGGGAGGGGCAACAATGAGCAGTTCTTC	CASSPGRGNNEQFF	TRBJ2-1	TRBD2	TRBV11-3	.
TGTGCCAGCAGTGACGTCCCCTACGAGCAGTACTTC	CASSDVPYEQYF	TRBJ2-7	.	TRBV6-1	.
TGTGCCAGCTCACCTATCAGCGGGATGCGGACCGGGGAGCTGTTTTTT	CASSPISGMRTGELFF	TRBJ2-2	TRBD2	TRBV18	.
TGTGCCAGCAGACGGACAGAAGGCTATGGCTACACCTTC	CASRRTEGYGYTF	TRBJ1-2	.	TRBV2	.
TGTGCCAGCAGCTCGACGACTAGCGGGAGAAGCAGCACCGGGGAGCTGTTTTTT	CASSSTTSGRSSTGELFF	TRBJ2-2	TRBD2	TRBV11-3	.
TGTGCCAGCAGCTTAGAACAGCTATACGAGCAGTACTTC	CASSLEQLYEQYF	TRBJ2-7	.	TRBV7-8	.
TGCGCCAGCAGCCGAATAGCCGCTAGCACAGATACGCAGTATTTT	CASSRIAASTDTQYF	TRBJ2-3	.	TRBV5-1	.
TGCAGTGCTAGCGGAGATACGCAGTATTTT	CSASGDTQYF	TRBJ2-3	.	TRBV20-1	few
TGCGCCAGCAGCCACGGCGGCTACGAGCAGTACTTC	CASSHGGYEQYF	TRBJ2-7	.	TRBV5-1	.
TGTGCCAGCAGCTTGGTGTCCTACAGCCATCGCTCCTACAATGAGCAGTTCTTC	CASSLVSYSHRSYNEQFF	TRBJ2-1	.	TRBV5-4	.
TGTGCCAGCTCACCACGGAGGGGGCAAAACTATGGCTACACCTTC	CASSPRRGQNYGYTF	TRBJ1-2	TRBD1	TRBV18	.
TGCGCCAGCAGGGGGGGACAGGTTACGCAGTATTTT	CASRGGQVTQYF	TRBJ2-3	TRBD1	TRBV10-1	.
TGCGCCAGCAGTTGGACTAGCGGGAGCTCCTACGAGCAGTACTTC	CASSWTSGSSYEQYF	TRBJ2-7	TRBD2	TRBV10-2	.
TGTGCCAGCAGCTTAGGACAGGCTAGGGCCAATGAGCAGTTCTTC	CASSLGQARANEQFF	TRBJ2-1	.	TRBV11-3	.
TGTGCCAGCTCACCCGGGACACTCTACGAGCAGTACTTC	CASSPGTLYEQYF	TRBJ2-7	.	TRBV18	once
TGCAGTGTTGGGAGAGGGACTGAAGCTTTCTTT	CSVGRGTEAFF	TRBJ1-1	.	TRBV20-1	.
TGCGCCAGCAGCGGGGGACAGGTCAGCACTGAAGCTTTCTTT	CASSGGQVSTEAFF	TRBJ1-1	TRBD1	TRBV5-1	.
TGCGCCAGCGGGAGCTCCTACAATGAGCAGTTCTTC	CASGSSYNEQFF	TRBJ2-1	.	TRBV5-1	few
TGCAGTGCTAGTTTTGGGGGGGCGACAGGCTACACCTTC	CSASFGGATGYTF	TRBJ1-2	.	TRBV20-1	once
TGCGCCAGCAGCTTGGCCCCGGGACAGAACTATGGCTACACCTTC	CASSLAPGQNYGYTF	TRBJ1-2	TRBD1	TRBV5-1	.
TGTGCCAGCAGTGAGGCGACAGGGTTCCTCGTCGGCTACACCTTC	CASSEATGFLVGYTF	TRBJ1-2	TRBD1	TRBV6-1	once